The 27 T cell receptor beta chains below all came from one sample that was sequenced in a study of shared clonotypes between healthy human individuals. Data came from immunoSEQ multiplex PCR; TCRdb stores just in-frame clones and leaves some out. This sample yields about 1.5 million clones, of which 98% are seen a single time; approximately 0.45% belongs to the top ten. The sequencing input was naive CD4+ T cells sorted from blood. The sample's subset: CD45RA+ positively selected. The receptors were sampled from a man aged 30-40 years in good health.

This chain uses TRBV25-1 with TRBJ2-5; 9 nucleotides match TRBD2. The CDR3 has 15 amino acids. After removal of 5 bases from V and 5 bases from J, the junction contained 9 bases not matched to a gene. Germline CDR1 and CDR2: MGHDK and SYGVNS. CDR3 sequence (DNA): TGTGCCAGCAGTCGTGCGGGAGGGCCCGGGGAGACCCAGTACTTC. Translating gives CASSRAGGPGETQYF.

The CDR3 DNA sequence: TGTGCCAGCTCACCAGCAACCGTCGACACTGAAGCTTTCTTT. This sequence encodes CASSPATVDTEAFF. The J gene is TRBJ1-1, the V gene TRBV18; D is uncertain. V lost 2 bases, J lost 3 bases, and 10 bases lay in between. Germline V lookup: CDR1 KGHSH, CDR2 LQKENI. This CDR3 spans 14 amino acids.

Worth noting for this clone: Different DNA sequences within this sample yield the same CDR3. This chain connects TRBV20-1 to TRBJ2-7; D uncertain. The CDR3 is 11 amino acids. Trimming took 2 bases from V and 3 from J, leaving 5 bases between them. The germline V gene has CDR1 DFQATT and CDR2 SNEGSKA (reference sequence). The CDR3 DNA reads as TGCAGTGCTAGACTTAGCTACGAGCAGTACTTC. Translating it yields CSARLSYEQYF.

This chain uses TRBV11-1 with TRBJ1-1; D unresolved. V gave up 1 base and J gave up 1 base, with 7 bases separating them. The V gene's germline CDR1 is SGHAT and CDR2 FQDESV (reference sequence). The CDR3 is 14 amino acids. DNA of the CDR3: TGTGCCAGCAGCTTAGGGGTTCAGAACACTGAAGCTTTCTTT. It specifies CASSLGVQNTEAFF. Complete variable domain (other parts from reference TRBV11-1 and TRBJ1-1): EAEVAQSPRYKITEKSQAVAFWCDPISGHATLYWYRQILGQGPELLVQFQDESVVDDSQLPKDRFSAERLKGVDSTLKIQPAELGDSAMYLCASSLGVQNTEAFFGQGTRLTVV.

In DNA form, the CDR3 reads TGTGCCAGCAGCCCTAGACCTAGGACCGGGGAGCTGTTTTTT. Amino acid sequence: CASSPRPRTGELFF. The J gene is TRBJ2-2, the V gene TRBV7-2; D gene unclear. Germline CDR1 reads SGHTA; CDR2 reads FQGNSA. The CDR3 length is 14 residues. Trimming cost V 5 bases and J 5 bases, with 12 bases left between them.

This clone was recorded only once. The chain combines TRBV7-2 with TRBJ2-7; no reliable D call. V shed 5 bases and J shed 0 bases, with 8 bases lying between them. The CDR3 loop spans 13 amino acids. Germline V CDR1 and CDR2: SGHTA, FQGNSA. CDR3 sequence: CASSPPSSYEQYF. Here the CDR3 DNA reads TGTGCCAGCAGCCCTCCGAGCTCCTACGAGCAGTACTTC.

DNA of the CDR3: TGTGCCAGTAGTATAGGATTCGCCGGGACTAGCGGGAGGTACAATGAGCAGTTCTTC. This sequence encodes CASSIGFAGTSGRYNEQFF. The V and J genes are TRBV19 and TRBJ2-1; 15 nucleotides line up with TRBD2. CDR3 length: 19 amino acids. The V segment lost 1 base and the J segment 4 bases; nucleotides outside the gene matches: 8. Germline V gene lookup returns CDR1 LNHDA and CDR2 SQIVND (reference sequence).

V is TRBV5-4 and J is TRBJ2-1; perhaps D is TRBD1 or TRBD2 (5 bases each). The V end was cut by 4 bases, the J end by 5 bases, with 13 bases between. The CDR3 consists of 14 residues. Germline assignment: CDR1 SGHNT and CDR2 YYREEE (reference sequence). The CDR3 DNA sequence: TGTGCCAGCAGCGGCTACCGGGGCAACAATGAGCAGTTCTTC. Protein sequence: CASSGYRGNNEQFF.

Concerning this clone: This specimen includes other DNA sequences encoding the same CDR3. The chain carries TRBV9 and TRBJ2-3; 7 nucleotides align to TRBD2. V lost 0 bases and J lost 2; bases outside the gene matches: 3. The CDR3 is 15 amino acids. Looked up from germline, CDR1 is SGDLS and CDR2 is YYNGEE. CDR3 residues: CASSVAGGLTDTQYF. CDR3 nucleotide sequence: TGTGCCAGCAGCGTAGCGGGAGGCCTCACAGATACGCAGTATTTT.

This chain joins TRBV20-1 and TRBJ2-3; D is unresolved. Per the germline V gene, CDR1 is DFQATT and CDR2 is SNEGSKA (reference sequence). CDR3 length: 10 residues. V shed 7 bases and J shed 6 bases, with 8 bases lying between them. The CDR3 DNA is TGCAGTGGCAAATCGGATACGCAGTATTTT. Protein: CSGKSDTQYF.

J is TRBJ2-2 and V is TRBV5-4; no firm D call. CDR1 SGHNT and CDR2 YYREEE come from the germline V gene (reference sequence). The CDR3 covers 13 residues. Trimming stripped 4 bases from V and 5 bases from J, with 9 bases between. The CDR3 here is CASSAPLTGELFF. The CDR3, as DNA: TGTGCCAGCAGCGCCCCGCTTACCGGGGAGCTGTTTTTT. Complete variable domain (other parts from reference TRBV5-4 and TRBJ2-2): ETGVTQSPTHLIKTRGQQVTLRCSSQSGHNTVSWYQQALGQGPQFIFQYYREEENGRGNFPPRFSGLQFPNYSSELNVNALELDDSALYLCASSAPLTGELFFGEGSRLTVL.

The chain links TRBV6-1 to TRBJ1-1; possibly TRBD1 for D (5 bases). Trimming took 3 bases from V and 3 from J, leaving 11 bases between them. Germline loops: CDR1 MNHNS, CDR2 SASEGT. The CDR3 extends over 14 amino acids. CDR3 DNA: TGTGCCAGCAGTGACAGGGCAAAATACACTGAAGCTTTCTTT. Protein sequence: CASSDRAKYTEAFF.

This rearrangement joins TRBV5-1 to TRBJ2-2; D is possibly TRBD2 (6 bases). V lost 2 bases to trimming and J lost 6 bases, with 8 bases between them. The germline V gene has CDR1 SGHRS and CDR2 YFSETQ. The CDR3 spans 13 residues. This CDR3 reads CASSFWGAGELFF. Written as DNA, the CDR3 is TGCGCCAGCAGCTTTTGGGGGGCCGGGGAGCTGTTTTTT. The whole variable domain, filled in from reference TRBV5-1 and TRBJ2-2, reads KAGVTQTPRYLIKTRGQQVTLSCSPISGHRSVSWYQQTPGQGLQFLFEYFSETQRNKGNFPGRFSGRQFSNSRSEMNVSTLELGDSALYLCASSFWGAGELFFGEGSRLTVL.

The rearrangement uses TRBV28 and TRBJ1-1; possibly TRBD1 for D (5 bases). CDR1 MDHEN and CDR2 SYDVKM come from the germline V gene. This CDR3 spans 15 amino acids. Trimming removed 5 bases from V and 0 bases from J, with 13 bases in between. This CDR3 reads CASSTEPGMNTEAFF. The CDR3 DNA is TGTGCCAGCAGTACCGAACCAGGGATGAACACTGAAGCTTTCTTT. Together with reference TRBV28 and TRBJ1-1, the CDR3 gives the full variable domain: DVKVTQSSRYLVKRTGEKVFLECVQDMDHENMFWYRQDPGLGLRLIYFSYDVKMKEKGDIPEGYSVSREKKERFSLILESASTNQTSMYLCASSTEPGMNTEAFFGQGTRLTVV.

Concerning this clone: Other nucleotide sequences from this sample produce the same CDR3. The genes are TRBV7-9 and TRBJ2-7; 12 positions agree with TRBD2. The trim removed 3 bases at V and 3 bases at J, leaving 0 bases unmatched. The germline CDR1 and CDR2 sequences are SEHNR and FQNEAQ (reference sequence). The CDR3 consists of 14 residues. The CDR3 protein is CASSLTSGSYEQYF. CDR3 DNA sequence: TGTGCCAGCAGCTTGACTAGCGGGAGCTACGAGCAGTACTTC.

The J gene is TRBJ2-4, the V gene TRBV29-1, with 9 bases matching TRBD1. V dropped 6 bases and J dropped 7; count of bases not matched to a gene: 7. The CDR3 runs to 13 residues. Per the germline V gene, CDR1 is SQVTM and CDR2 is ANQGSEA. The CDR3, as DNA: TGCAGCGTCCAACCGGACAGGGGCAACATTCAGTACTTC. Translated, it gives CSVQPDRGNIQYF. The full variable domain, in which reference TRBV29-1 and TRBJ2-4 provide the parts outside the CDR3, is SAVISQKPSRDICQRGTSLTIQCQVDSQVTMMFWYRQQPGQSLTLIATANQGSEATYESGFVIDKFPISRPNLTFSTLTVSNMSPEDSSIYLCSVQPDRGNIQYFGAGTRLSVL.

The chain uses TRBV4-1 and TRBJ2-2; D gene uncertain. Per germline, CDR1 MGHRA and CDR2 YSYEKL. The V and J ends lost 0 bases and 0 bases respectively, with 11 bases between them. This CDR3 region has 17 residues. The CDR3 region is CASSQERSAANTGELFF. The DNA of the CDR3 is TGCGCCAGCAGCCAAGAGAGGTCTGCTGCGAACACCGGGGAGCTGTTTTTT.

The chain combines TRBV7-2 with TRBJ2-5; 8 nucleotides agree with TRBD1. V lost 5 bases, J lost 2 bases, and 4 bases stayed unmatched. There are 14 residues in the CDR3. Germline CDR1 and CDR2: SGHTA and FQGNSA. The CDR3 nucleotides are TGTGCCAGCAGCGTAGACAGGGGTCAAGAGACCCAGTACTTC. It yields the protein CASSVDRGQETQYF.

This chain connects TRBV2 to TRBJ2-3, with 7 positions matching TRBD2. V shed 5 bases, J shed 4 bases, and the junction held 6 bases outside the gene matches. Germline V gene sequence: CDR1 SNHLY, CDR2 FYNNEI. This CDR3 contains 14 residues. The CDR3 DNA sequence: TGTGCCAGCAGTCGACTAGCTGGGGCAGATACGCAGTATTTT. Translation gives CASSRLAGADTQYF.

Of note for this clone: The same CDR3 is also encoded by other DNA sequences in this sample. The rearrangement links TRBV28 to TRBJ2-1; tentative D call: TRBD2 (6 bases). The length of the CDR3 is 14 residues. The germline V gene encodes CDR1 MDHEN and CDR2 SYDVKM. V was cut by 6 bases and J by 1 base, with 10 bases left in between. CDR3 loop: CASRPGGSYNEQFF. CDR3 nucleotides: TGTGCCAGCAGACCCGGGGGTTCCTACAATGAGCAGTTCTTC.

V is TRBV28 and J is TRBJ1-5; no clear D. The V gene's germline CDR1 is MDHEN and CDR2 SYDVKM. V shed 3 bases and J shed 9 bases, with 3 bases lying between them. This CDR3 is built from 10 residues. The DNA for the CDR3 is TGTGCCAGCAGTTTTCGGCCCCAGCATTTT. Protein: CASSFRPQHF.

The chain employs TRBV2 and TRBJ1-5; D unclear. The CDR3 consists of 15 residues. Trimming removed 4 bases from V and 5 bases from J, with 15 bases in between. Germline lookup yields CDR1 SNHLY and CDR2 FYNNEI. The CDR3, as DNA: TGTGCCAGCAGTGCCCTTCGGGGAGAACATCAGCCCCAGCATTTT. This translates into CASSALRGEHQPQHF. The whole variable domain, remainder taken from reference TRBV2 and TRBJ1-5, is EPEVTQTPSHQVTQMGQEVILRCVPISNHLYFYWYRQILGQKVEFLVSFYNNEISEKSEIFDDQFSVERPDGSNFTLKIRSTKLEDSAMYFCASSALRGEHQPQHFGDGTRLSIL.

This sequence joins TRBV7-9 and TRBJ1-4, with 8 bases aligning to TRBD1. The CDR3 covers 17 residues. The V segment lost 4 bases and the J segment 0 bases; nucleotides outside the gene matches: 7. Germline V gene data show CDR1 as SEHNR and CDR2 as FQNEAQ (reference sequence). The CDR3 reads CASSSPGTGPTNEKLFF. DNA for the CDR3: TGTGCCAGCAGCTCCCCCGGGACAGGCCCAACTAATGAAAAACTGTTTTTT. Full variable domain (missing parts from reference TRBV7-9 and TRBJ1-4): DTGVSQNPRHKITKRGQNVTFRCDPISEHNRLYWYRQTLGQGPEFLTYFQNEAQLEKSRLLSDRFSAERPKGSFSTLEIQRTEQGDSAMYLCASSSPGTGPTNEKLFFGSGTQLSVL.

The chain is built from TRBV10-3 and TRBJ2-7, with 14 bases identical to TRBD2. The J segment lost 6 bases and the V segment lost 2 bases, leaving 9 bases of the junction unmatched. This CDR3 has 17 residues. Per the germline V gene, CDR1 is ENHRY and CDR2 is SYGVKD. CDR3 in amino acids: CAISERLGLAGVSEQYF. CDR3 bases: TGTGCCATCAGTGAGCGTTTGGGACTAGCGGGAGTTAGCGAGCAGTACTTC.

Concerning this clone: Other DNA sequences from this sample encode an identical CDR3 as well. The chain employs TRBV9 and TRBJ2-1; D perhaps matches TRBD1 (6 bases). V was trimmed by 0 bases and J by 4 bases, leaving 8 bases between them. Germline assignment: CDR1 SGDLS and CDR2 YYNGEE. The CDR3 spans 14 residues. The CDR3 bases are TGTGCCAGCAGCGTAGCGGACAGTTACAATGAGCAGTTCTTC. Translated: CASSVADSYNEQFF.

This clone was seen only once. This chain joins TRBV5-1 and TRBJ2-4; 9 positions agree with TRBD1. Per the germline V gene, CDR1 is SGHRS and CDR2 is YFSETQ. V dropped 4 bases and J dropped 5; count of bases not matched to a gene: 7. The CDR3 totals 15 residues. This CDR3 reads CASSQEDRGQNIQYF. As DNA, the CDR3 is TGCGCCAGCAGCCAAGAGGACAGGGGCCAAAACATTCAGTACTTC.

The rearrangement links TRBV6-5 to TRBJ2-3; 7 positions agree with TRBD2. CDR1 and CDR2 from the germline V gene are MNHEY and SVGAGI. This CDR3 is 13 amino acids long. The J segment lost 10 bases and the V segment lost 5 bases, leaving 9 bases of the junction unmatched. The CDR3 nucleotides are TGTGCCAGCAGTGAAGGACTAGTTGGGGCGCAGTATTTT. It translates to CASSEGLVGAQYF.